This T cell receptor beta chain appears in the sequencing data of a study of blood T cell repertoires in COVID-19. This table comes from immunoSEQ multiplex PCR, and its TCRdb copy is limited to in-frame clones, with some not included. The sample includes some 300,000 clones, around nine tenths of them seen just once. Trimming took 0 bases from V and 10 from J; bases not matched to a gene: 8. The length of the CDR3 is 17 residues. The germline V gene encodes CDR1 LGHNA and CDR2 YSLEER. The specimen sequenced was peripheral blood. The TCR was taken from a man aged 70-80 years with acute or convalescent COVID-19. The chain carries TRBV4-3 and TRBJ2-1; the match to TRBD2 covers 14 bases. The CDR3 is CASSQDMGLAGVVEQFF. For the CDR3, the DNA is TGCGCCAGCAGCCAAGATATGGGACTAGCGGGAGTGGTGGAGCAGTTCTTC.